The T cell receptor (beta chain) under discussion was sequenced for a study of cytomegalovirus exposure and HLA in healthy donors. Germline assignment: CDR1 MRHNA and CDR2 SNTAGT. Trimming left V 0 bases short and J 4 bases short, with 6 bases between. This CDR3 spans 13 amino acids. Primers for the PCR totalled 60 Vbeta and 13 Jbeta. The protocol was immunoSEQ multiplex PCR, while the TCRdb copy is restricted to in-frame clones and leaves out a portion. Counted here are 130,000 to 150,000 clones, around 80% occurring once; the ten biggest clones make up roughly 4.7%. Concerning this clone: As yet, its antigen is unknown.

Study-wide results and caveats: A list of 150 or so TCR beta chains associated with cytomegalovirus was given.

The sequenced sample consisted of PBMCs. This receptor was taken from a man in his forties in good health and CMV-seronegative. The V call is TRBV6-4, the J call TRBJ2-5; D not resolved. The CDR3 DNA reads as TGTGCCAGCAGTGACTCGGGCCCAGAGACCCAGTACTTC. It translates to CASSDSGPETQYF.